Listed here are 29 T cell receptor beta chains from one sample, sequenced in a study of T cells in Graves' hyperthyroidism and ophthalmopathy. Amplification targeted TCR beta CDR3 regions from RNA transcripts. The primer set for the first-round RT-PCR of the TCR CDR3 was HTBI. Using its own MiXCR run on the multiplex PCR reads, TCRdb lists one record per CDR3 protein. The sample shows some 350,000 distinct CDR3 sequences, around 25% of them seen only once. Sequencing input: blood. All receptors come from a middle-aged man with Graves' hyperthyroidism.

This clonotype appeared a few times. The gene calls are TRBV5-1 and TRBJ2-3; 10 bases are shared with TRBD2. Germline V gives CDR1 SGHRS, CDR2 YFSETQ. V shed 8 bases, J shed 5 bases, and the junction held 14 bases outside the gene matches. The CDR3 contains 16 residues. CDR3 sequence (DNA): TGCGCCAGTACCGGGGCTAGCGGGAGTGTGGGAGATACGCAGTATTTT. Amino acid sequence: CASTGASGSVGDTQYF. The full variable domain, rest sourced from reference TRBV5-1 and TRBJ2-3, is KAGVTQTPRYLIKTRGQQVTLSCSPISGHRSVSWYQQTPGQGLQFLFEYFSETQRNKGNFPGRFSGRQFSNSRSEMNVSTLELGDSALYLCASTGASGSVGDTQYFGPGTRLTVL.

The sample holds a few counts of this clonotype. The rearrangement joins TRBV9 to TRBJ2-1; maybe TRBD2 (5 bases). V was shortened by 0 bases and J by 4 bases, with 11 bases between the two germline ends. Germline V gene data show CDR1 as SGDLS and CDR2 as YYNGEE. The CDR3 is 15 residues long. The CDR3 coding sequence is TGTGCCAGCAGCGTAGATCCGGGATTGTACAATGAGCAGTTCTTC. Amino acids: CASSVDPGLYNEQFF.

The CDR3 DNA reads as TGTGCCAGCAGTGTTGGAGCGGGAGGGGACTACGAGCAGTACTTC. This encodes CASSVGAGGDYEQYF. V usage is TRBV2 and J usage is TRBJ2-7; 10 bases match TRBD2. Germline V lookup: CDR1 SNHLY, CDR2 FYNNEI. Losses at the gene ends were 4 bases for V and 3 bases for J; bases not matched to a gene: 6. This CDR3 contains 15 residues.

This clonotype has only a few counts. The CDR3 sequence is CASNILAGGPGELFF. The CDR3 bases are TGTGCCAGCAACATACTAGCGGGAGGGCCCGGGGAGCTGTTTTTT. The gene calls are TRBV27 and TRBJ2-2; 13 nucleotides align to TRBD2. Germline V gives CDR1 MNHEY, CDR2 SMNVEV (reference sequence). V dropped 7 bases and J dropped 6; count of bases not matched to a gene: 5. The CDR3 extends over 15 amino acids.

The rearrangement uses TRBV7-2 and TRBJ2-7; 9 bases are a match to TRBD2. Germline loops: CDR1 SGHTA, CDR2 FQGNSA. V trimming: 5 bases; J trimming: 4 bases; junction bases outside the gene matches: 9. The length of the CDR3 is 15 residues. The CDR3 sequence is CASSLSGLAPYEQYF. The CDR3 DNA reads TGTGCCAGCAGCCTTTCGGGACTAGCCCCTTACGAGCAGTACTTC.

V gene TRBV28 combines with J gene TRBJ1-2; unclear D gene. The CDR3 is made up of 13 amino acids. V was shortened by 2 bases and J by 3 bases, with 7 bases between the two germline ends. Looked up from germline, CDR1 is MDHEN and CDR2 is SYDVKM. CDR3 sequence: CASSLTRYYGYTF. Written as DNA, the CDR3 is TGTGCCAGCAGTTTAACACGCTACTATGGCTACACCTTC.

The rearrangement links TRBV7-6 to TRBJ2-1; D unclear. CDR1 is SGHVS and CDR2 is FNYEAQ in the germline V gene. Trimming took off 3 bases at V and 0 bases at J, with 9 bases between the two ends. This CDR3 spans 15 amino acids. The chain's CDR3 is CASSLWANSYNEQFF. The CDR3 DNA reads as TGTGCCAGCAGCTTGTGGGCCAACTCCTACAATGAGCAGTTCTTC.

The chain uses TRBV7-3 and TRBJ2-2; 9 bases match TRBD1. The CDR3 runs to 15 residues. Germline CDR1 SGHTA, CDR2 FQGTGA. V trimming: 3 bases; J trimming: 4 bases; junction bases outside the gene matches: 3. As DNA, the CDR3 is TGTGCCAGCAGCTTGGGACAGGGAATCACCGGGGAGCTGTTTTTT. Its protein is CASSLGQGITGELFF.

A few counts support this clonotype. The V call is TRBV10-1, the J call TRBJ2-1; D possibly corresponds to TRBD1 (7 bases). V was pared by 0 bases and J by 9 bases, with 9 bases between. Germline V lookup: CDR1 WNHNN, CDR2 SYGVQD (reference sequence). The CDR3 runs to 13 residues. The DNA of the CDR3 is TGCGCCAGCAGTGAGTCCAGGGGGGCTGAGCAGTTCTTC. Its translation: CASSESRGAEQFF.

The rearrangement uses TRBV29-1 and TRBJ1-2, with a tentative D call TRBD1 (5 bases). CDR1 and CDR2 from the germline V gene are SQVTM and ANQGSEA. This CDR3 contains 13 residues. V gave up 6 bases and J gave up 6 bases, with 17 bases separating them. The CDR3 DNA reads TGCAGCGTCGCTCGAAGGGACGCGGATGGCTACACCTTC. Protein sequence: CSVARRDADGYTF.

This clonotype was observed a handful of times. The chain uses TRBV18 and TRBJ2-7, with D perhaps matching TRBD2 (6 bases). V dropped 6 bases and J dropped 2 bases, with 14 bases sitting between them. Germline CDR1 and CDR2: KGHSH and LQKENI. The CDR3 covers 14 residues. CDR3: CASSRDWGAYEQYF. DNA for the CDR3: TGTGCCAGCTCCCGAGACTGGGGGGCCTACGAGCAGTACTTC.

The chain joins TRBV7-8 to TRBJ2-3; tentatively, D is TRBD1 or TRBD2 (6 bases each). The V gene's germline CDR1 is SGHVS and CDR2 FQNEAQ. V lost 5 bases and J 11 bases, leaving 17 bases between the germline ends. CDR3 length: 13 residues. The CDR3 protein is CASSQFKQGGQYF. CDR3 sequence (DNA): TGTGCCAGCAGCCAGTTCAAACAGGGAGGGCAGTATTTT.

This clonotype has more than one count but fewer than ten. The CDR3 DNA follows: TGCAGCGTTGAGGGGAGTCGGGCTAGCACAGATACGCAGTATTTT. Its translation is CSVEGSRASTDTQYF. The chain employs TRBV29-1 and TRBJ2-3, with TRBD2 as a possible D gene (5 bases). Trimming took 3 bases from V and 0 from J, leaving 13 bases between them. Germline loops: CDR1 SQVTM, CDR2 ANQGSEA. This CDR3 has 15 residues.

As regards this clonotype: Given a much more abundant clone one base away, this may be a read error. This sequence joins TRBV7-9 and TRBJ2-3; a weak D match, TRBD2 (6 bases). The CDR3 contains 15 residues. CDR1 SEHNR and CDR2 FQNEAQ come from the germline V gene (reference sequence). V was cut by 5 bases and J by 2 bases, with 14 bases left in between. The CDR3 bases are TGTGCCAGCAGCATAGGGACTGGATTCACAGATACGCAGTATTTT. This codes for CASSIGTGFTDTQYF. The variable domain in full, completed from reference TRBV7-9 and TRBJ2-3, reads DTGVSQNPRHKITKRGQNVTFRCDPISEHNRLYWYRQTLGQGPEFLTYFQNEAQLEKSRLLSDRFSAERPKGSFSTLEIQRTEQGDSAMYLCASSIGTGFTDTQYFGPGTRLTVL.

Details on this clonotype: An end of the junction differs from the germline gene, which may be a read error. This chain connects TRBV20-1 to TRBJ1-1; perhaps TRBD1 as D (6 bases). Germline V gene data show CDR1 as DFQATT and CDR2 as SNEGSKA (reference sequence). There are 15 residues in the CDR3. The CDR3 DNA sequence: TGCGGTGCTAGATCAGGGGCCTTAATGAACACTGAAGCTTTCTTT. It yields the protein CGARSGALMNTEAFF.

In the case of this clonotype: This may be a read error: a much more frequent sequence differs by one nucleotide. The CDR3 DNA sequence: TGTGCCAGCAGCCTCCACCGGGGAGGGGCGGGGAATGAGCAGTTCTTC. Protein product: CASSLHRGGAGNEQFF. The chain carries TRBV12-3 or TRBV12-4 and TRBJ2-1; 7 bases align to TRBD2. The CDR3 has 16 amino acids. V trimming: 6 bases; J trimming: 7 bases; junction bases outside the gene matches: 15.

This chain connects TRBV18 to TRBJ2-5; TRBD2 might be the D (6 bases). CDR1 and CDR2 (germline): KGHSH, LQKENI. The CDR3 runs to 14 residues. The germline V and J ends were trimmed by 3 bases and 1 base, with 9 bases remaining between them. This CDR3 reads CASSPGGIQETQYF. For the CDR3, the DNA is TGTGCCAGCTCACCCGGGGGAATCCAAGAGACCCAGTACTTC.

The chain combines TRBV28 with TRBJ1-2, with D maybe TRBD1 (6 bases). CDR3 length: 14 residues. Germline V gene lookup returns CDR1 MDHEN and CDR2 SYDVKM. V was pared by 8 bases and J by 0 bases, with 13 bases between. In DNA, the CDR3 is TGTGCCAGCCGTCAGGGGTTAGCTAACTATGGCTACACCTTC. Its translation: CASRQGLANYGYTF.

Only a few counts were recorded for this clonotype. V and J are TRBV27 and TRBJ1-6; D gene ambiguous. Between the trimmed V and J ends, which lost 1 base and 1 base, there was a span of 8 bases. The CDR3 is 16 residues long. Germline lookup yields CDR1 MNHEY and CDR2 SMNVEV (reference sequence). CDR3 loop: CASSLFVGSYNSPLHF. As DNA, the CDR3 is TGTGCCAGCAGTTTATTCGTGGGGTCCTATAATTCACCCCTCCACTTT.

This clonotype has a handful of counts. The J gene is TRBJ1-1, the V gene TRBV15; 7 bases align to TRBD1. Losses at the gene ends were 6 bases for V and 3 bases for J; bases not matched to a gene: 4. The CDR3 has 13 residues. Germline lookup yields CDR1 LNHNV and CDR2 YYDKDF (reference sequence). This CDR3 is CATRTGWHTEAFF. CDR3 coding DNA: TGTGCCACCAGGACAGGGTGGCACACTGAAGCTTTCTTT.

This clonotype was observed many times. The chain carries TRBV20-1 and TRBJ2-5; tentative D call: TRBD2 (6 bases). Germline assignment: CDR1 DFQATT and CDR2 SNEGSKA (reference sequence). There are 14 residues in the CDR3. V was trimmed by 6 bases and J by 6 bases, leaving 20 bases between them. CDR3 DNA sequence: TGCAGTGCCAACCTCGACTCCGGGGGTCAGACCCAGTACTTC. This sequence encodes CSANLDSGGQTQYF.

The chain combines TRBV6-2 or TRBV6-3 with TRBJ2-7, with unresolved D. Germline V gene lookup returns CDR1 MNHEY and CDR2 SVGEGT. The CDR3 extends over 15 amino acids. V was pared by 4 bases and J by 0 bases, with 13 bases between. In DNA form, the CDR3 reads TGTGCCAGCAGTTCGACTCTAGAGTCCTCCTACGAGCAGTACTTC. Protein sequence: CASSSTLESSYEQYF.

The CDR3 here is CSASQGPNTEAFF. Written as DNA, the CDR3 is TGCAGCGCATCCCAAGGGCCGAACACTGAAGCTTTCTTT. The chain employs TRBV29-1 and TRBJ1-1; no clear D. Germline V CDR1 and CDR2: SQVTM, ANQGSEA. This CDR3 region has 13 residues. Trimming pared 7 bases from V and 1 base from J, leaving 13 bases between.

The gene calls are TRBV5-4 and TRBJ2-1; TRBD1 agrees at 9 bases. Germline CDR1 SGHNT, CDR2 YYREEE (reference sequence). The CDR3 covers 15 residues. Trimming removed 2 bases from V and 7 bases from J; junction bases left unmatched: 7. The CDR3 DNA follows: TGTGCCAGCAGCTTAACAGGGGGCGCATCGAATGAGCAGTTCTTC. It specifies CASSLTGGASNEQFF.

The table lists this clonotype with many counts. V gene TRBV7-6 combines with J gene TRBJ2-1; 9 nucleotides align to TRBD2. The CDR3 has 15 amino acids. CDR1 and CDR2 (germline): SGHVS, FNYEAQ. The J segment lost 4 bases and the V segment lost 5 bases, leaving 6 bases of the junction unmatched. CDR3 in amino acids: CASSPGLAMYNEQFF. The CDR3 DNA reads TGTGCCAGCAGCCCGGGACTAGCCATGTACAATGAGCAGTTCTTC.

Turning to this clonotype: This may arise from a read error, as a much more abundant clone is one base away. The chain uses TRBV28 and TRBJ2-1; TRBD2 might be the D (7 bases). Germline V gene lookup returns CDR1 MDHEN and CDR2 SYDVKM. V lost 10 bases to trimming and J lost 8 bases, with 24 bases between them. The CDR3 has 15 residues. In DNA form, the CDR3 reads TGTGCCAACAGGGACATAGCGGGTCACCTCCATGAGCAGTTCTTC. Its protein product is CANRDIAGHLHEQFF.

The chain combines TRBV12-3 or TRBV12-4 with TRBJ1-1, with 9 bases matching TRBD1. V dropped 5 bases and J dropped 7; count of bases not matched to a gene: 8. The CDR3 is made up of 14 amino acids. The CDR3 spells CASSPGQGKGEAFF. The CDR3 DNA sequence: TGTGCCAGCAGTCCGGGACAGGGTAAAGGTGAAGCTTTCTTT.

In this sample, this clonotype turned up a few times. The chain links TRBV24-1 to TRBJ2-1, with 8 positions matching TRBD1. Germline loops: CDR1 KGHDR, CDR2 SFDVKD. With V trimmed by 1 base and J by 8 bases, 9 bases remained unmatched. This CDR3 has 16 residues. The CDR3 is CATSDFRRTGNHEQFF. In DNA, the CDR3 is TGTGCCACCAGTGATTTTCGACGGACAGGGAACCATGAGCAGTTCTTC.

This clonotype was seen ten or more times. The CDR3 is CASSFLLASSYNEQFF. The CDR3 coding sequence is TGTGCCAGCAGTTTCCTACTAGCGAGCTCCTACAATGAGCAGTTCTTC. The chain carries TRBV28 and TRBJ2-1, with TRBD2 matching over 7 bases. After removal of 3 bases from V and 0 bases from J, the junction contained 5 bases not matched to a gene. CDR3 length: 16 amino acids. Looked up from germline, CDR1 is MDHEN and CDR2 is SYDVKM.